This is a list of T cell receptor beta chains from one sample in a study of T cell responses to AZD1222 COVID-19 vaccine. Method: immunoSEQ multiplex PCR; TCRdb's copy keeps in-frame clones and lacks some. Of more than 85,000 clones in the sample, less than 90% were seen once. The source was peripheral blood, collected on day 0 of AZD1222 vaccination. The source of these receptors is an adult in good health. Each CDR3 is given with its conserved first and last residue. D genes are given only for firm matches. Where a row states a size, it is once, few, many or the class of an expanded clone; other rows omit it.

>once|TRBD2|TRBV5-4|TRBJ2-5
TGTGCCAGCAGCTCAAGGGCGGGAGTCGGCGAGACCCAGTACTTC
CASSSRAGVGETQYF
>NA|NA|TRBV28|TRBJ1-2
TGTGCCAGCAGCCCGGCCGGGGGCAGAAACTATGGCTACACCTTC
CASSPAGGRNYGYTF
>NA|TRBD1|TRBV2|TRBJ1-4
TGTGCCAGCAGTGAAACGCGGGGGACAGGGTCAACTAATGAAAAACTGTTTTTT
CASSETRGTGSTNEKLFF
>NA|NA|TRBV6-1|TRBJ1-4
TGTGCCAGCAGTGAAGGTTCACTGGCAACTAATGAAAAACTGTTTTTT
CASSEGSLATNEKLFF
>NA|TRBD1|TRBV9|TRBJ1-2
TGTGCCAGCAGCCCCCGGGACAGCGTCTACGGCTACACCTTC
CASSPRDSVYGYTF
>NA|NA|TRBV5-6|TRBJ1-1
TGTGCCAGCAGCTTGCAGGGCATGAACACTGAAGCTTTCTTT
CASSLQGMNTEAFF
>NA|TRBD1|TRBV19|TRBJ2-7
TGTGCCAGTAGTCGGGACAGAAACTACGAGCAGTACTTC
CASSRDRNYEQYF
>NA|NA|TRBV5-1|TRBJ2-5
TGCGCCAGCAGCTTCGGGGGGCCCCAAGAGACCCAGTACTTC
CASSFGGPQETQYF
>NA|NA|TRBV6-1|TRBJ2-7
TGTGCCAGCAGTGAAGGTGATAATGGGCAGTACTTC
CASSEGDNGQYF
>NA|TRBD1|TRBV29-1|TRBJ1-2
TGCAGCGTGGGGACAGGAGGGGACTATGGCTACACCTTC
CSVGTGGDYGYTF
>NA|NA|TRBV9|TRBJ1-2
TGTGCCAGCAGCGTGGAACAGGGCAGGGGCTACACCTTC
CASSVEQGRGYTF
>NA|NA|TRBV7-3|TRBJ1-2
TGTGCCAGCAGCTCCGGGACTGCAGCTGATGGCTACACCTTC
CASSSGTAADGYTF
>once|NA|TRBV7-2|TRBJ2-5
TGTGCCAGCAGCTTACCGCTAGGACAGACGGGGGCCTACGGGGAGACCCAGTACTTC
CASSLPLGQTGAYGETQYF
>NA|NA|TRBV7-9|TRBJ2-1
TGTGCCAGCCCTCTGACAGAGACGGACAATGAGCAGTTCTTC
CASPLTETDNEQFF
>NA|TRBD2|TRBV29-1|TRBJ2-1
TGCAGCGTTCACATAGCGGGAGCGTACAATGAGCAGTTCTTC
CSVHIAGAYNEQFF
>once|TRBD1|TRBV19|TRBJ1-1
TGTGCCAGTAGTATTGGCGGGACAGGCTACCACACTGAAGCTTTCTTT
CASSIGGTGYHTEAFF
>NA|TRBD1|TRBV11-2|TRBJ1-5
TGTGCCAGCAGCTCAAACACAGGGGACCAGCCCCAGCATTTT
CASSSNTGDQPQHF
>NA|TRBD1|TRBV3-1/TRBV3-2|TRBJ2-1
TGTGCCAGCAGCCAAGGACAGGGGACCTACAATGAGCAGTTCTTC
CASSQGQGTYNEQFF
>NA|NA|TRBV6-6|TRBJ1-2
TGTGCCACCTCCTTAGACCCGAACGGGGGCTACACCTTC
CATSLDPNGGYTF
>NA|NA|TRBV7-6|TRBJ2-7
TGTGCCAGCAGCTTAGCCCATTCCTACGAGCAGTACTTC
CASSLAHSYEQYF
>NA|NA|TRBV6-5|TRBJ1-1
TGTGCCAGCAGGCTGACGGCGAACACTGAAGCTTTCTTT
CASRLTANTEAFF
>NA|TRBD1|TRBV7-9|TRBJ2-7
TGTGCCAGCAGCCCACAGGGGGTAGCCTCCGAGCAGTACTTC
CASSPQGVASEQYF
>NA|NA|TRBV28|TRBJ1-5
TGTGCCAGCAACACTCAAGGCCAAGGTCGGCCCCAGCATTTT
CASNTQGQGRPQHF
>NA|TRBD1|TRBV5-1|TRBJ2-5
TGCGCCAGCAGCCCCGACAGGGGGACAGAGACCCAGTACTTC
CASSPDRGTETQYF
>NA|TRBD2|TRBV19|TRBJ2-1
TGTGCCAGTAGTACGGAGCGGGGAACCTACAATGAGCAGTTCTTC
CASSTERGTYNEQFF
>NA|TRBD2|TRBV5-1|TRBJ2-2
TGCGCCAGCAGATCGTCTAGCGGAACCGGGGAGCTGTTTTTT
CASRSSSGTGELFF
>NA|NA|TRBV18|TRBJ2-5
TGTGCCAGCTCACCATCTCGGGCAGCCCAAGAGACCCAGTACTTC
CASSPSRAAQETQYF
>NA|NA|TRBV18|TRBJ1-5
TGTGCCAGCTCACTCAACTCCCGTGCAGGGGCCAATCAGCCCCAGCATTTT
CASSLNSRAGANQPQHF
>NA|NA|TRBV12-3/TRBV12-4|TRBJ2-7
TGTGCCAGCAGTTTAGCGGAGGGCGAGCAGTACTTC
CASSLAEGEQYF
>NA|NA|TRBV2|TRBJ2-7
TGTGCCAGCAGTGAAGCGGACAGCGCATTCTACGAGCAGTACTTC
CASSEADSAFYEQYF
>NA|NA|TRBV10-3|TRBJ2-7
TGTGCCATCAGTGACCCACGGGGGGCCGGCGAGCAGTACTTC
CAISDPRGAGEQYF
>NA|NA|TRBV5-1|TRBJ1-3
TGCGCCAGCAGCTTGGCGGCTGGGAGGCCTGGAAACACCATATATTTT
CASSLAAGRPGNTIYF
>NA|NA|TRBV28|TRBJ2-7
TGTGCCAGCAGTTTGAGGGTAGACGAGCAGTACTTC
CASSLRVDEQYF
>NA|NA|TRBV6-5|TRBJ1-5
TGTGCCAGCATCGAGTGGCAGAGCAATCAGCCCCAGCATTTT
CASIEWQSNQPQHF
>few|NA|TRBV11-3|TRBJ1-1
TGTGCCAGCAGCCGCGTCGGGGAGACTGAAGCTTTCTTT
CASSRVGETEAFF
>NA|TRBD2|TRBV19|TRBJ2-2
TGTGCCAGTTCCAGACTAGCGGGATCGAACACCGGGGAGCTGTTTTTT
CASSRLAGSNTGELFF